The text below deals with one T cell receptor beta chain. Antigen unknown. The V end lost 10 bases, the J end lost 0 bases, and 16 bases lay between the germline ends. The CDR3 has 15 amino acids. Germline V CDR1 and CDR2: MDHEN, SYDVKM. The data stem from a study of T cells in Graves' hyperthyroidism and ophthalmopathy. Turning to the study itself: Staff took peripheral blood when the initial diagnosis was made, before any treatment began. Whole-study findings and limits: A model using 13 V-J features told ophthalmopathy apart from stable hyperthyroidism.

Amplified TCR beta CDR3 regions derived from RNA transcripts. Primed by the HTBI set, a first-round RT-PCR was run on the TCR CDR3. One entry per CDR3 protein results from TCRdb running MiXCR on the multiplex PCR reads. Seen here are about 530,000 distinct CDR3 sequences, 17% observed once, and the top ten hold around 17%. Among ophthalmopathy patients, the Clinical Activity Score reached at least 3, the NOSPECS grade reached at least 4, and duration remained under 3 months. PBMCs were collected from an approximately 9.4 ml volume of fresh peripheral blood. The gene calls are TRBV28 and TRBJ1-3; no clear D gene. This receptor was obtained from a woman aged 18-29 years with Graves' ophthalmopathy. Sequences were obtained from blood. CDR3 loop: CAIKDGPNSGNTIYF. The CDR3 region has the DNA TGTGCCATCAAGGACGGCCCGAACTCTGGAAACACCATATATTTT. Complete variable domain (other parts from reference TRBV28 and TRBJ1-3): DVKVTQSSRYLVKRTGEKVFLECVQDMDHENMFWYRQDPGLGLRLIYFSYDVKMKEKGDIPEGYSVSREKKERFSLILESASTNQTSMYLCAIKDGPNSGNTIYFGEGSWLTVV.